Each of the 8 T cell receptor beta chains below was sequenced from the same sample in a study of CD4 T cells in relation to SARS-CoV-2 and coronaviruses. Before the COVID-19 pandemic, during about 2011-2019, CD4+ T cells were taken from unexposed donors. After roughly 9 days of culture, CD4+ T cells were isolated. These TCRs' antigens remain unknown. Repertoires were generated with immunoSEQ multiplex PCR, while TCRdb's copy carries only in-frame clones and drops some. The sample carries tens of thousands of clones, 74% recorded once. The sequenced sample consisted of CD4+ T cells from PBMCs, cultured in vitro. These receptors all come from a human donor in good health.

The chain employs TRBV28 and TRBJ2-4, with D perhaps matching TRBD1 (5 bases). CDR3 length: 14 residues. In germline, CDR1 is MDHEN, CDR2 SYDVKM. The V end was cut by 7 bases, the J end by 3 bases, with 13 bases between. CDR3 amino acids: CASNHLDSKNIQYF. In nucleotides, the CDR3 is TGTGCCAGCAACCACCTAGACAGCAAAAACATTCAGTACTTC.

V and J are TRBV6-5 and TRBJ1-1, with D uncertain. The CDR3 covers 14 residues. Trimming pared 6 bases from V and 1 base from J, leaving 12 bases between. Looked up from germline, CDR1 is MNHEY and CDR2 is SVGAGI. CDR3 in DNA: TGTGCCAGCAGAGGGTGGGGAGGGAACACTGAAGCTTTCTTT. It codes for CASRGWGGNTEAFF.

This chain joins TRBV9 and TRBJ2-5; D could derive from TRBD1 or TRBD2 (5 bases each). Trimming cost V 0 bases and J 5 bases, with 11 bases left between them. The CDR3 is 14 residues long. Germline V gene data show CDR1 as SGDLS and CDR2 as YYNGEE. CDR3: CASSVGPGLETQYF. Written as DNA, the CDR3 is TGTGCCAGCAGCGTAGGACCGGGGCTGGAGACCCAGTACTTC.

The V and J genes are TRBV7-8 and TRBJ1-2; the match to TRBD1 covers 7 bases. The V gene end was trimmed by 2 bases and the J gene end by 4 bases; junction bases not matched to a gene: 4. CDR3 length equals 14 residues. Germline CDR1 reads SGHVS; CDR2 reads FQNEAQ. This chain's CDR3 is CASSLTGASYGYTF. CDR3 DNA sequence: TGTGCCAGCAGCTTAACAGGGGCAAGCTATGGCTACACCTTC.

This chain uses TRBV30 with TRBJ2-3; perhaps TRBD1 as D (6 bases). The CDR3 has 16 amino acids. Germline V gives CDR1 GTSNPN, CDR2 SVGIG (reference sequence). V lost 3 bases to trimming and J lost 0 bases, with 16 bases between them. The CDR3 protein is CAWRRTGHQSTDTQYF. The CDR3 DNA reads as TGTGCCTGGAGACGAACGGGACACCAGAGCACAGATACGCAGTATTTT.

V is TRBV9 and J is TRBJ2-4; the D is unclear. CDR3 length: 13 residues. V lost 0 bases, J lost 5 bases, and 6 bases lay in between. CDR1 and CDR2 (germline): SGDLS, YYNGEE. CDR3 region: CASSVGRENIQYF. In DNA form, the CDR3 reads TGTGCCAGCAGCGTAGGCCGAGAAAACATTCAGTACTTC.

This chain joins TRBV19 and TRBJ1-1, with 8 bases matching TRBD1. Germline V gene data show CDR1 as LNHDA and CDR2 as SQIVND (reference sequence). This CDR3 comprises 15 residues. J was trimmed by 2 bases and V by 1 base; bases with no gene match: 3. The CDR3 spells CASSIADRANTEAFF. The DNA for the CDR3 is TGTGCCAGTAGTATAGCGGACAGGGCCAACACTGAAGCTTTCTTT.

The CDR3 nucleotides are TGTGCCAGCAGCTCGACAGGGAGCTATGGCTACACCTTC. It codes for CASSSTGSYGYTF. V and J are TRBV7-9 and TRBJ1-2; 7 bases align to TRBD1. CDR1 is SEHNR and CDR2 is FQNEAQ in the germline V gene (reference sequence). With 4 bases clipped from V and 4 bases from J, the junction kept 3 bases outside the gene matches. The CDR3 runs to 13 residues.